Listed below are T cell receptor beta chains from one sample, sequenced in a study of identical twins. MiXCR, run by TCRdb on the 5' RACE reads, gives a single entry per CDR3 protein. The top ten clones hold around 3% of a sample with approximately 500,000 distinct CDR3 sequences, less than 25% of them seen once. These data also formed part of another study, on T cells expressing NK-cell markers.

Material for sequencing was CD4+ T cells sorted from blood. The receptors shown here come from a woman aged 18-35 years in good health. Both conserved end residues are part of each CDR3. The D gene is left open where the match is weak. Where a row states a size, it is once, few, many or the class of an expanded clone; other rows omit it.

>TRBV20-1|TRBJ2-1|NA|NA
TGCAGTGCTAGAGACCCACGGCGCAGCTCCTACAATGAGCAGTTCTTC
CSARDPRRSSYNEQFF
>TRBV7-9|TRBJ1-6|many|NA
TGTGCCAGCAGCCCCCGCGAATTGACTTCACCCCTCCACTTT
CASSPRELTSPLHF
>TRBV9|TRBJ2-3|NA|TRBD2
TGTGCCAGCAGCCCGAGGGGCGGGGGAGACACAGATACGCAGTATTTT
CASSPRGGGDTDTQYF
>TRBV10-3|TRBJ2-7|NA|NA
TGTGCCACCAGCCGGGACGGGGACTACGAGCAGTACTTC
CATSRDGDYEQYF
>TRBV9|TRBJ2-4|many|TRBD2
TGTGCCAGCAGCGTAGACGGGAGGGCCGGGTCGATGGACATTCAGTACTTC
CASSVDGRAGSMDIQYF
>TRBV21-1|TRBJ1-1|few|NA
TGTGCCAGCAGCAAACGACAGGCCAGAGGAACTGAAGCTTTCTTT
CASSKRQARGTEAFF
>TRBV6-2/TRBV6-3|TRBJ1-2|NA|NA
TGTGCCAGCAGTCCACCGGGGGCAGGGTTGAACACCTTC
CASSPPGAGLNTF
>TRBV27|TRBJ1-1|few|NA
TGTGCCGTTAAAGGACGGGAGAACACTGAAGCTTTCTTT
CAVKGRENTEAFF
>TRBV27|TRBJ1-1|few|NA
TGTGCCAGCGGCGGGACGGAGACCTGGGAAGCTTTCTTT
CASGGTETWEAFF
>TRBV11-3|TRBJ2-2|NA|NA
TGTGCCAGCATGCATTGGAAGCCGGACACCGGGGAGCTGTTTTTT
CASMHWKPDTGELFF
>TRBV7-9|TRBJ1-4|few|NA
TGTGCCAGCAGAAAGGGGACCCTGAATGAAAAACTGTTTTTT
CASRKGTLNEKLFF
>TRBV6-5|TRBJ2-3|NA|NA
TGTGCCAGCACCAAGGGGGATGATACGCAGTATTTT
CASTKGDDTQYF
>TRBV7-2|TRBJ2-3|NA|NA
TGTGCCAGCAGCTTTCAGGGGATTTGGGCAGATACGCAGTATTTT
CASSFQGIWADTQYF
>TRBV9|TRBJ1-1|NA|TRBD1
TGTGCCAGCTGCGTAGGACAGGCTAACACTGAAGCTTTCTTT
CASCVGQANTEAFF
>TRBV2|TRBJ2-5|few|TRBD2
TGTGCCAGCACCGCAGTGGGACTAGCGGAACAAGAGACCCAGTACTTC
CASTAVGLAEQETQYF
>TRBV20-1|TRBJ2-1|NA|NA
TGCAGTGCTAGATCTTCGGGCTATGAGCAGTTCTTC
CSARSSGYEQFF
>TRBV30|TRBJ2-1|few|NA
TGTGCCTGGAGTGTAGACTACAATGAGCAGTTCTTC
CAWSVDYNEQFF
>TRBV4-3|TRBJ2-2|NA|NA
TGCGCCAGCAGCCAAGGAGTCAAGAAAGGGGAGCTGTTTTTT
CASSQGVKKGELFF
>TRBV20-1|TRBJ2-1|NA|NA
TGCAGTGCTAGACCCCGAGCGGACTCCTACAATGAGCAGTTCTTC
CSARPRADSYNEQFF
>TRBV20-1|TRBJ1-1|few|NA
TGCAGTGCTAGTACAGGCAGAGCCCCTGAAGCTTTCTTT
CSASTGRAPEAFF
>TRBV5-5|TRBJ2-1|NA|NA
TGTGCCAGCAGCGGGGGGACGGCGCAGTTCTTC
CASSGGTAQFF
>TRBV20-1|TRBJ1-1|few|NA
TGCAGTGCTACCCCGGAAACCTACACTGAAGCTTTCTTT
CSATPETYTEAFF
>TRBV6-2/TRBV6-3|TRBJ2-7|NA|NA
TGTGCCAGCAGTTACGGAGGAATCGTCTCCTACGAGCAGTACTTC
CASSYGGIVSYEQYF
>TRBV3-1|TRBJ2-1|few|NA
TGTGCCAGCAGCCAAGAAATGTGGGACTCCTACAATGAGCAGTTCTTC
CASSQEMWDSYNEQFF
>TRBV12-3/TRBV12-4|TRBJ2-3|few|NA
TGTGCCAGCAGTTTAGTCGGAGAAACAGATACGCAGTATTTT
CASSLVGETDTQYF
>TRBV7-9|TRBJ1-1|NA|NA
TGTGCCAGCAGCCGGGACACCAAGAACACTGAAGCTTTCTTT
CASSRDTKNTEAFF
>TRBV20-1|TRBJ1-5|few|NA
TGCAGTGCTACAGGTTCGGGCAATCAGCCCCAGCATTTT
CSATGSGNQPQHF
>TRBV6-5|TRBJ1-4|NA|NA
TGTGCCAGCAGTTACACAGCTAATGAAAAACTGTTTTTT
CASSYTANEKLFF
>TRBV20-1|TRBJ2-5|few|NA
TGCAGTGCTAGACGGCTCCAAGAGACCCAGTACTTC
CSARRLQETQYF
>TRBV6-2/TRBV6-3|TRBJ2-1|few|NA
TGTGCCAGCAGTAAGGGCCCTCACAATGAGCAGTTCTTC
CASSKGPHNEQFF
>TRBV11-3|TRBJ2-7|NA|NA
TGTGCCAGCAGCTTAGAGGCCCGGGGGATCTACGAGCAGTACTTC
CASSLEARGIYEQYF
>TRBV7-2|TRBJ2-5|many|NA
TGTGCCAGCAGCTTGGGGGGGCAGGAGACCCAGTACTTC
CASSLGGQETQYF
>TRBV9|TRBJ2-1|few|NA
TGTGCCAGCAGCCTCCTCGATGCGGATGAGCAGTTCTTC
CASSLLDADEQFF
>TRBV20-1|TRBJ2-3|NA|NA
TGCAGTGCTAGAGGGCCGCCTAGGACAGATACGCAGTATTTT
CSARGPPRTDTQYF
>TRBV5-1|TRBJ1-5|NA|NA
TGCGCCAGCAGCTTGGGGGACACGAGTCAGCCCCAGCATTTT
CASSLGDTSQPQHF
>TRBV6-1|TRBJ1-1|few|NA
TGTGCCAGCAGCCGTGACAGGCCCGACGCTGAAGCTTTCTTT
CASSRDRPDAEAFF
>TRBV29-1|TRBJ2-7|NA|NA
TGCAGCGGGGGGGAGGACGAGCAGTACTTC
CSGGEDEQYF
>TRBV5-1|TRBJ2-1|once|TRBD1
TGCGCCAGCAGCAGCGGGACAGGGGGTGTAGGTGAGCAGTTCTTC
CASSSGTGGVGEQFF
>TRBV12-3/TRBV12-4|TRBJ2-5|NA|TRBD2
TGTGCCAGCACCCTGGGGCGGGGGATGACCCAAGAGACCCAGTACTTC
CASTLGRGMTQETQYF
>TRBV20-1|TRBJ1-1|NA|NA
TGCAGTGCTAGAGATCCGGGGTTTCGGTCTTTCTTT
CSARDPGFRSFF
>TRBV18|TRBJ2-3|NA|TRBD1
TGTGCCAGCCACGGACAGGGAGCAGATACGCAGTATTTT
CASHGQGADTQYF
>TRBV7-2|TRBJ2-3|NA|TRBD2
TGTGCCAGTCGCCGGAAGGGGACTAGCGGTTTCACAGATACGCAGTATTTT
CASRRKGTSGFTDTQYF
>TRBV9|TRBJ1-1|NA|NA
TGTGCCAGCAGCGCCCATGCAGGGGATGCTTTCTTT
CASSAHAGDAFF
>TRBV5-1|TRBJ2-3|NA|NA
TGCGCCAGCAGCTTGGGTCTAATTCGCGGCACAGATACGCAGTATTTT
CASSLGLIRGTDTQYF
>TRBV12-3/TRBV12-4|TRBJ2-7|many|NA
TGTGCCAGCGGGCAGGTGGCAGGGGAGTCTGCCGAGCAGTACTTC
CASGQVAGESAEQYF
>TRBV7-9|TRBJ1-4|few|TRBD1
TGTGCCAGCAGCGCCCCGGGACAGGGTCTTGAAAAACTGTTTTTT
CASSAPGQGLEKLFF
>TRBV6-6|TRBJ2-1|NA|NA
TGTGCCAGCAGTTTAATTTCGGCCCATGAGCAGTTCTTC
CASSLISAHEQFF
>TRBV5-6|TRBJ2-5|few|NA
TGTGCCAGCAGCTCCCCCACTGGTGGGGGGACCCAGTACTTC
CASSSPTGGGTQYF
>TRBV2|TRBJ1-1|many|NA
TGTGCCAGCAGTGAGAACACTGAAGCTTTCTTT
CASSENTEAFF
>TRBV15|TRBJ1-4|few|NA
TGTGCCACCAGCAGACCGGGAGGAGCTTCTGAAAAACTGTTTTTT
CATSRPGGASEKLFF
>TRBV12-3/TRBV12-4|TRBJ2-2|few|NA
TGTGCCAGCAGTCGGGATGGCAGGGAGCTGTTTTTT
CASSRDGRELFF
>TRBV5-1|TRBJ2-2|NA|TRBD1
TGCGCCAGCAGCCTCCGGGACAGGGGGTACACCGGGGAGCTGTTTTTT
CASSLRDRGYTGELFF
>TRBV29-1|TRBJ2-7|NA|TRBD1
TGCAGCGCGGGACAGTCTTCCTACGAGCAGTACTTC
CSAGQSSYEQYF
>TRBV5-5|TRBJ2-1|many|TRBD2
TGTGCCAGCAGCTTGCAACTAGCGGGAGGCAATGAGCAGTTCTTC
CASSLQLAGGNEQFF
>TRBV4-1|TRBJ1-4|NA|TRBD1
TGCGCCAGCAGCCAAGATGACATTGGCAGGGGGCGACGGAAACTGTTTTTT
CASSQDDIGRGRRKLFF